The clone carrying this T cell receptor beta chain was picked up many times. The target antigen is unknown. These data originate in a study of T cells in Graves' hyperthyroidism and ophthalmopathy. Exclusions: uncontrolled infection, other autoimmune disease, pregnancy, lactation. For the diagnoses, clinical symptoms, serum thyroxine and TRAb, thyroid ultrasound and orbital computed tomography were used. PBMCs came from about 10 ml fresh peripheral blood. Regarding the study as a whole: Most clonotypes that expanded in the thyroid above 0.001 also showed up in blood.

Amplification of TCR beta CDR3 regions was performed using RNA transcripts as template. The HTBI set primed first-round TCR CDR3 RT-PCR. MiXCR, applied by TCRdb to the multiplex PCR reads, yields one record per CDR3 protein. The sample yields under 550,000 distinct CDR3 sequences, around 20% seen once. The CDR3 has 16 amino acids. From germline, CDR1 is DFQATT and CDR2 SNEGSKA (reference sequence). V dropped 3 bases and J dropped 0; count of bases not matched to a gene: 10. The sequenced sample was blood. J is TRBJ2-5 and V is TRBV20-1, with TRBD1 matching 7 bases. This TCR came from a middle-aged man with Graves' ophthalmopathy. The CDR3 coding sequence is TGCAGTGCTAGTACAGGGGATGGGGTGTACCAAGAGACCCAGTACTTC. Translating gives CSASTGDGVYQETQYF.